This T cell receptor (beta chain) derives from a study of blood T cell repertoires in COVID-19. This table comes from immunoSEQ multiplex PCR, and its TCRdb copy is limited to in-frame clones, with some not included. The sample lists 360,000 or so clones, 88% occurring once. Participant reports of clinical history set cohort assignment. A COVID-19 case was met by exposed participants within 2 weeks before study entry. Unmatched junction bases numbered 19, after V lost 9 bases and J lost 8 bases. Germline V gene sequence: CDR1 KGHSH, CDR2 LQKENI. CDR3 length: 17 residues. The receptor was derived from a young woman who had been exposed to COVID-19. The specimen was PBMCs or T cells enriched from blood (not recorded which). V is TRBV18 and J is TRBJ2-1; TRBD1 matches 10 bases. The CDR3 DNA sequence: TGTGCCAGTGGGACAGGGGCCCCGAATTTGGGGATCTATGAGCAGTTCTTC. Its protein is CASGTGAPNLGIYEQFF.